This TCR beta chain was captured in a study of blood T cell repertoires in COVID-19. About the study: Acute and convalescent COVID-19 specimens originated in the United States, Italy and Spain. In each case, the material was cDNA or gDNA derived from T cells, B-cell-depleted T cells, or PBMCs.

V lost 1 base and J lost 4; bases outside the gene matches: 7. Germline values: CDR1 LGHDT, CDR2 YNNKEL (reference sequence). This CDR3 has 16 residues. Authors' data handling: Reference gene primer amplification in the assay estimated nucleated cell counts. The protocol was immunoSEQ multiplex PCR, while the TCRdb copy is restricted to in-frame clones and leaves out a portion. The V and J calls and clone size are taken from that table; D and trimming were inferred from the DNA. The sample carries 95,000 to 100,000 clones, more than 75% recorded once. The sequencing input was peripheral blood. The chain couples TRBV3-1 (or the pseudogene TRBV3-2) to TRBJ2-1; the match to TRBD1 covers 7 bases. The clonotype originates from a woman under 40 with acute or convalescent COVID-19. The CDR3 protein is CASSQGTPRGYNEQFF. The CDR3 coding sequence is TGTGCCAGCAGCCAAGGGACTCCCAGGGGGTACAATGAGCAGTTCTTC.